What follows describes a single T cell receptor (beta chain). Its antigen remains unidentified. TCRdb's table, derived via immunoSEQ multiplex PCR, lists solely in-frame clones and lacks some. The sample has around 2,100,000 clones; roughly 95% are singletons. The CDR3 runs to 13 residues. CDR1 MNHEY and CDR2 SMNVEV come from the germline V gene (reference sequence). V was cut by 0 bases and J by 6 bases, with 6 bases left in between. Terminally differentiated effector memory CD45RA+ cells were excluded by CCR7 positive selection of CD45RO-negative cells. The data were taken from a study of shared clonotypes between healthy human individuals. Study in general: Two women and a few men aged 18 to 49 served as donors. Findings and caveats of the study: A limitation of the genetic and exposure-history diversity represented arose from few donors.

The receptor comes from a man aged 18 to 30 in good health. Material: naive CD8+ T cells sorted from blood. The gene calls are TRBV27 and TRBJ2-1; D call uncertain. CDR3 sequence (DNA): TGTGCCAGCAGTTTATCGTCCATCAATGAGCAGTTCTTC. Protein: CASSLSSINEQFF.